This T cell receptor (beta chain) came from a study of cytomegalovirus exposure and HLA in healthy donors. Study-level background: Sequencing of about 179 million T cells in an earlier analysis found 95 million to 120 million unique TCR beta sequences.

Trimming cost V 6 bases and J 0 bases; bases outside gene matches: 5. CDR3 length: 15 amino acids. CDR1 and CDR2 (germline): MDHEN, SYDVKM. Points from the study as a whole: Using a false discovery rate of 0.05, a later analysis showed that fewer than 20,000 TCR beta sequences were associated with HLA alleles. Most TCR sequences were seen very rarely across donors, but some public TCRs occurred in many. Most subjects had HLA-A and HLA-B alleles reportedly predicted accurately by TCR beta sequences.

The PCR was carried out with 60 Vbeta primers and 13 Jbeta primers. Sequenced by immunoSEQ multiplex PCR; TCRdb stores in-frame clones only, minus some. The table records about 160,000 clones, roughly two thirds of them present only once. Comments on this clone: Its target is unknown.

This receptor was taken from a young woman in good health and CMV-seronegative. V gene TRBV28 combines with J gene TRBJ2-1; 7 bases agree with TRBD1. Sequencing was performed on PBMCs. The chain's CDR3 is CASRIGGISYNEQFF. In DNA, the CDR3 is TGTGCCAGCAGAATAGGGGGCATCTCCTACAATGAGCAGTTCTTC.